These 30 T cell receptor beta chains originate from one sample sequenced in a study of T cell changes during pregnancy in multiple sclerosis. Profiled with immunoSEQ multiplex PCR; TCRdb holds only in-frame clones, not every one. The sample consists of 18,000 or so clones, 88% of them appearing once. The sequenced sample was CD4+ T cells from peripheral blood mononuclear cells, obtained in the first trimester of pregnancy. These receptors all stem from a female donor in good health, enrolled as a control in a pregnancy study.

The J gene is TRBJ1-5, the V gene TRBV6-5; D is unresolved. Germline lookup yields CDR1 MNHEY and CDR2 SVGAGI. This CDR3 spans 13 amino acids. Trimming pared 8 bases from V and 4 bases from J, leaving 12 bases between. CDR3 loop: CASRRTENQPQHF. In nucleotides, the CDR3 is TGTGCCAGCCGCAGAACAGAAAATCAGCCCCAGCATTTT.

This rearrangement joins TRBV15 to TRBJ2-7, with D perhaps matching TRBD1 (6 bases). CDR3 length: 15 amino acids. V was shortened by 3 bases and J by 4 bases, with 16 bases between the two germline ends. Germline lookup yields CDR1 LNHNV and CDR2 YYDKDF (reference sequence). The CDR3 loop is CATSSTDSTGYEQYF. In DNA, the CDR3 is TGTGCCACCAGCAGCACCGATTCAACAGGGTACGAGCAGTACTTC.

This clone has only one observation. The chain uses TRBV5-1 and TRBJ2-1; D might be TRBD1 (6 bases). Germline V lookup: CDR1 SGHRS, CDR2 YFSETQ. The CDR3 length is 14 residues. V shed 4 bases and J shed 3 bases, with 11 bases lying between them. CDR3 protein: CASSDGQLYNEQFF. CDR3 in DNA: TGCGCCAGCAGCGACGGACAGCTCTACAATGAGCAGTTCTTC.

The CDR3 DNA is TGTGCCAGTAGTAGAAGACAGGGCGGTAGGATGAACACTGAAGCTTTCTTT. This gives the protein CASSRRQGGRMNTEAFF. This chain joins TRBV19 and TRBJ1-1; 7 positions agree with TRBD1. The CDR3 extends over 17 amino acids. Per germline, CDR1 LNHDA and CDR2 SQIVND (reference sequence). The ends lost 4 bases at V and 0 bases at J; junction bases unmatched: 11.

The chain recombines TRBV9 with TRBJ2-1; TRBD2 matches at 12 bases. The CDR3 sequence is 16 residues long. Losses at the gene ends were 3 bases for V and 4 bases for J; bases not matched to a gene: 5. Germline V gene lookup returns CDR1 SGDLS and CDR2 YYNGEE. The CDR3 is CASSAKGLAGYNEQFF. The CDR3 DNA sequence: TGTGCCAGCAGCGCGAAAGGACTAGCGGGGTACAATGAGCAGTTCTTC.

The chain employs TRBV6-5 and TRBJ1-2, with TRBD1 matching 9 bases. The CDR3 consists of 14 residues. V shed 6 bases, J shed 4 bases, and the junction held 6 bases outside the gene matches. CDR1 MNHEY and CDR2 SVGAGI come from the germline V gene. The CDR3 reads CASSPGQGIYGYTF. CDR3 coding DNA: TGTGCCAGCAGCCCGGGACAGGGTATCTATGGCTACACCTTC.

J is TRBJ1-4 and V is TRBV6-5, with 8 positions matching TRBD1. V lost 0 bases, J lost 7 bases, and 4 bases stayed unmatched. CDR1 and CDR2 from the germline V gene are MNHEY and SVGAGI. The CDR3 consists of 15 residues. The CDR3 region has the DNA TGTGCCAGCAGTTACTCCTCAGGGGGCCGTGAAAAACTGTTTTTT. Protein product: CASSYSSGGREKLFF.

The sample holds one count of this clone. V gene TRBV7-8 combines with J gene TRBJ2-3; D gene unclear. Trimming removed 4 bases at V and 4 bases at J, with 12 bases between. CDR1 SGHVS and CDR2 FQNEAQ come from the germline V gene. The CDR3 extends over 14 amino acids. CDR3 amino acids: CASSSDGLPDTQYF. The DNA for the CDR3 is TGTGCCAGCAGCTCAGATGGGCTACCAGATACGCAGTATTTT. The full variable domain, completed using reference TRBV7-8 and TRBJ2-3, is GAGVSQSPRYKVAKRGQDVALRCDPISGHVSLFWYQQALGQGPEFLTYFQNEAQLDKSGLPSDRFFAERPEGSVSTLKIQRTQQEDSAVYLCASSSDGLPDTQYFGPGTRLTVL.

The V and J genes are TRBV19 and TRBJ1-1, with 8 bases lining up with TRBD1. CDR3 size: 14 residues. Trimming removed 4 bases from V and 6 bases from J; junction bases left unmatched: 7. CDR1 and CDR2 (germline): LNHDA, SQIVND (reference sequence). CDR3 sequence (DNA): TGTGCCAGTAGTACACAGGGGGTCGTAGCTGAAGCTTTCTTT. Its protein is CASSTQGVVAEAFF.

The rearrangement joins TRBV10-3 to TRBJ2-2; maybe TRBD1 (5 bases). V was pared by 0 bases and J by 1 base, with 12 bases between. Germline V gives CDR1 ENHRY, CDR2 SYGVKD. The CDR3 runs to 17 residues. CDR3 residues: CAISESTTVGNTGELFF. CDR3 DNA sequence: TGTGCCATCAGTGAGTCTACGACAGTGGGGAACACCGGGGAGCTGTTTTTT.

The chain is built from TRBV29-1 and TRBJ1-2, with D maybe TRBD1 (5 bases). Germline CDR1 and CDR2: SQVTM and ANQGSEA. The CDR3 extends over 13 amino acids. Trimming took off 3 bases at V and 4 bases at J, with 12 bases between the two ends. CDR3 in amino acids: CSVEWQQGYGYTF. CDR3 sequence (DNA): TGCAGCGTTGAGTGGCAGCAGGGCTATGGCTACACCTTC.

The chain couples TRBV25-1 to TRBJ1-4; no firm D call. Germline-derived CDR1 and CDR2 are MGHDK and SYGVNS. The CDR3 covers 15 residues. V lost 2 bases and J lost 7, with 14 bases in between. The CDR3 DNA sequence: TGTGCCAGCAGTGAAGAGGGCAGGCGGGGTGAAAAACTGTTTTTT. Its translation is CASSEEGRRGEKLFF.

The J gene is TRBJ1-3, the V gene TRBV9; no definite D call. The CDR3 consists of 15 residues. The germline CDR1 and CDR2 sequences are SGDLS and YYNGEE. The V and J ends lost 0 bases and 4 bases respectively, with 11 bases between them. In DNA form, the CDR3 reads TGTGCCAGCAGCGTAGAGGACTCTAAAGGAAACACCATATATTTT. Protein product: CASSVEDSKGNTIYF.

V and J are TRBV6-5 and TRBJ1-1; 9 positions match TRBD1. The germline V gene encodes CDR1 MNHEY and CDR2 SVGAGI. Unmatched junction bases numbered 6, after V lost 4 bases and J lost 0 bases. CDR3 length equals 16 residues. CDR3 sequence: CASSSDRGWVNTEAFF. Here the CDR3 DNA reads TGTGCCAGCAGTTCTGACAGGGGGTGGGTGAACACTGAAGCTTTCTTT.

As DNA, the CDR3 is TGTGCCAGCAGCCCCTCATCTAACTCCTACAATGAGCAGTTCTTC. Its translation is CASSPSSNSYNEQFF. The chain combines TRBV7-9 with TRBJ2-1; D uncertain. Germline V gene data show CDR1 as SEHNR and CDR2 as FQNEAQ (reference sequence). This CDR3 has 15 residues. Trimming took off 5 bases at V and 0 bases at J, with 11 bases between the two ends.

The genes are TRBV18 and TRBJ1-1, with a possible D match to TRBD1 (6 bases). The V end lost 3 bases, the J end lost 4 bases, and 15 bases lay between the germline ends. The CDR3 contains 15 residues. Germline V gives CDR1 KGHSH, CDR2 LQKENI. The CDR3 DNA reads TGTGCCAGCTCACCGCTGGACAGCCTGGCCACTGAAGCTTTCTTT. Translated: CASSPLDSLATEAFF.

V gene TRBV10-1 combines with J gene TRBJ2-7, with a tentative D call TRBD2 (6 bases). The V end lost 5 bases, the J end lost 2 bases, and 13 bases lay between the germline ends. The CDR3 covers 14 residues. Germline values: CDR1 WNHNN, CDR2 SYGVQD (reference sequence). DNA of the CDR3: TGCGCCAGCAGTCGGACTACTTTAGCCTACGAGCAGTACTTC. Amino acids: CASSRTTLAYEQYF.

This clone was observed a handful of times. CDR3 nucleotide sequence: TGTGCCTGGAGGACAGGGGGCCGTTATGGCTACACCTTC. The encoded protein is CAWRTGGRYGYTF. This chain uses TRBV30 with TRBJ1-2, with 10 bases lining up with TRBD1. V shed 3 bases, J shed 5 bases, and the junction held 3 bases outside the gene matches. CDR1 GTSNPN and CDR2 SVGIG come from the germline V gene (reference sequence). This CDR3 is 13 amino acids long. The full variable domain, rest sourced from reference TRBV30 and TRBJ1-2, is SQTIHQWPATLVQPVGSPLSLECTVEGTSNPNLYWYRQAAGRGLQLLFYSVGIGQISSEVPQNLSASRPQDRQFILSSKKLLLSDSGFYLCAWRTGGRYGYTFGSGTRLTVV.

The J gene is TRBJ2-1, the V gene TRBV19; 7 bases match TRBD2. Per germline, CDR1 LNHDA and CDR2 SQIVND (reference sequence). CDR3 length: 15 residues. V gave up 4 bases and J gave up 8 bases; unmatched junction bases: 11. The CDR3 DNA reads as TGTGCCAGTAGTACCTCTAGCGGATCATGGGATGAGCAGTTCTTC. It encodes CASSTSSGSWDEQFF.

This chain joins TRBV5-6 and TRBJ1-1; 8 nucleotides align to TRBD1. After removal of 3 bases from V and 4 bases from J, the junction contained 8 bases not matched to a gene. CDR3 length equals 15 residues. Per germline, CDR1 SGHDT and CDR2 YYEEEE. The CDR3 sequence is CASSWDRSWGTEAFF. The CDR3 DNA is TGTGCCAGCAGCTGGGACAGGAGCTGGGGCACTGAAGCTTTCTTT.

J is TRBJ2-5 and V is TRBV19, with D possibly TRBD1 on 6 matching bases. V lost 6 bases, J lost 1 base, and 12 bases lay in between. The CDR3 is 14 residues long. Germline values: CDR1 LNHDA, CDR2 SQIVND (reference sequence). The DNA for the CDR3 is TGTGCCAGTAGCAAAAGGGACACCCAAGAGACCCAGTACTTC. Protein sequence: CASSKRDTQETQYF.

The chain carries TRBV5-6 and TRBJ1-5; D is possibly TRBD1 (5 bases). CDR1 and CDR2 (germline): SGHDT, YYEEEE. The CDR3 is 16 amino acids. Trimming removed 0 bases at V and 1 base at J, with 11 bases between. CDR3 DNA: TGTGCCAGCAGCTTGGGTGCAGGGTCAAGCAATCAGCCCCAGCATTTT. Protein sequence: CASSLGAGSSNQPQHF.

The V call is TRBV7-6, the J call TRBJ2-3; perhaps TRBD2 as D (5 bases). This CDR3 has 14 amino acids. Trimming left V 5 bases short and J 2 bases short, with 11 bases between. The germline V gene encodes CDR1 SGHVS and CDR2 FNYEAQ. In DNA form, the CDR3 reads TGTGCCAGCAGCCTCGGGGTTACCACAGATACGCAGTATTTT. Its protein is CASSLGVTTDTQYF.

The V and J genes are TRBV7-9 and TRBJ2-7; 8 bases agree with TRBD1. V gave up 4 bases and J gave up 2 bases; unmatched junction bases: 7. CDR1 SEHNR and CDR2 FQNEAQ come from the germline V gene (reference sequence). The CDR3 covers 15 residues. The CDR3 region is CASSSRTGTPYEQYF. DNA for the CDR3: TGTGCCAGCAGCTCTCGGACAGGGACCCCCTACGAGCAGTACTTC.

V is TRBV27 and J is TRBJ1-1; a possible D gene is TRBD1 (6 bases). Germline V CDR1 and CDR2: MNHEY, SMNVEV (reference sequence). The CDR3 spans 16 residues. The V end lost 6 bases, the J end lost 0 bases, and 17 bases lay between the germline ends. The CDR3 here is CASSRRTELMNTEAFF. CDR3 bases: TGTGCCAGCAGCCGACGGACAGAACTAATGAACACTGAAGCTTTCTTT.

This clone was seen once. The chain combines TRBV4-3 with TRBJ1-2, with D maybe TRBD1 (5 bases). The CDR3 runs to 13 residues. Trimming stripped 2 bases from V and 4 bases from J, with 8 bases between. The V gene's germline CDR1 is LGHNA and CDR2 YSLEER. The DNA of the CDR3 is TGCGCCAGCAGCCAACTAGGGGCCTATGGCTACACCTTC. It encodes CASSQLGAYGYTF.

J is TRBJ1-1 and V is TRBV19; 8 bases align to TRBD1. V was pared by 5 bases and J by 4 bases, with 12 bases of the junction left unmatched. Germline values: CDR1 LNHDA, CDR2 SQIVND (reference sequence). This CDR3 contains 16 residues. The DNA for the CDR3 is TGTGCCAGTAGTGTAACCAGGGGGCTTGTGGGCACTGAAGCTTTCTTT. Residues: CASSVTRGLVGTEAFF.

The chain recombines TRBV13 with TRBJ2-3, with D possibly matching TRBD1 (6 bases). The V end lost 4 bases, the J end lost 1 base, and 12 bases lay between the germline ends. The CDR3 extends over 15 amino acids. In germline, CDR1 is PRHDT, CDR2 FYEKMQ (reference sequence). The CDR3, as DNA: TGTGCCAGCAGCTCCAGGGGTTCCGGCACAGATACGCAGTATTTT. This sequence encodes CASSSRGSGTDTQYF.

The V gene is TRBV25-1, the J gene TRBJ2-7, with TRBD2 matching over 7 bases. The CDR3 loop spans 15 amino acids. The V and J ends lost 2 bases and 2 bases, in that order; junction bases with no gene match: 6. Germline-derived CDR1 and CDR2 are MGHDK and SYGVNS. The CDR3 loop is CASSEKAGVAYEQYF. CDR3 coding DNA: TGTGCCAGCAGTGAAAAGGCGGGAGTGGCCTACGAGCAGTACTTC.

The chain carries TRBV5-1 and TRBJ1-1; no definite D call. The CDR3 totals 13 residues. The V gene's germline CDR1 is SGHRS and CDR2 YFSETQ. V was pared by 2 bases and J by 6 bases, with 11 bases between. The CDR3 sequence is CASSFMEGAEAFF. CDR3 in DNA: TGCGCCAGCAGCTTTATGGAAGGAGCTGAAGCTTTCTTT.